These 8 T cell receptor beta chains were sequenced from one sample in a study of T cell repertoires in cytomegalovirus infection. These receptors' antigens are unknown. TCRdb redid the calling of the reads with MiXCR, one entry per CDR3 protein. The sample gives some 940,000 distinct CDR3 sequences, 25% to 40% of which show up once; under 15% is in the top ten. Source: cultured CD8+ T cells from PBMCs, taken from culture after CMV antigen stimulation. The receptors were gathered from a human donor in good health (CMV status not recorded). Some clones in this sample may be carry-over from other donors' samples.

This clonotype showed up just a few times. The chain carries TRBV6-1 and TRBJ2-3; D is possibly TRBD1 (5 bases). The V gene's germline CDR1 is MNHNS and CDR2 SASEGT. The CDR3 has 17 amino acids. V lost 5 bases to trimming and J lost 0 bases, with 18 bases between them. The CDR3 spells CASSFRDPTSSTDTQYF. CDR3 DNA: TGTGCCAGCAGTTTCAGGGATCCAACTTCTAGCACAGATACGCAGTATTTT.

This chain connects TRBV6-2 or TRBV6-3 to TRBJ2-1, with 9 bases matching TRBD2. The V gene's germline CDR1 is MNHEY and CDR2 SVGEGT. The V and J ends lost 6 bases and 7 bases, in that order; junction bases with no gene match: 10. The CDR3 extends over 15 amino acids. CDR3 sequence reads: CASRPASGVVNEQFF. The CDR3 DNA reads as TGTGCCAGCAGGCCTGCTAGCGGGGTTGTGAATGAGCAGTTCTTC.

The DNA for the CDR3 is TGTGCCAGCAGTTTAGATCCCGGGGTACGTTCACCCCTCCACTTT. Its protein is CASSLDPGVRSPLHF. The rearrangement links TRBV6-5 to TRBJ1-6; D uncertain. V was pared by 4 bases and J by 9 bases, with 16 bases between. The CDR3 runs 15 residues. Germline V gene sequence: CDR1 MNHEY, CDR2 SVGAGI.

J is TRBJ1-1 and V is TRBV6-1, with a tentative D call TRBD1 (6 bases). Germline lookup yields CDR1 MNHNS and CDR2 SASEGT. Trimming took 3 bases from V and 1 from J, leaving 12 bases between them. The CDR3 contains 15 residues. CDR3 sequence reads: CASSDVDSWNTEAFF. CDR3 nucleotide sequence: TGTGCCAGCAGTGACGTGGACAGTTGGAACACTGAAGCTTTCTTT.

V is TRBV7-9 and J is TRBJ1-1, with D hard to call. Trimming cost V 4 bases and J 1 base, with 10 bases left between them. Germline V lookup: CDR1 SEHNR, CDR2 FQNEAQ (reference sequence). This CDR3 is built from 14 residues. This CDR3 is CASSSQDGNTEAFF. CDR3 DNA sequence: TGTGCCAGCAGCTCCCAGGACGGGAACACTGAAGCTTTCTTT.

This clonotype has a handful of counts. This chain uses TRBV6-1 with TRBJ2-3; no clear D. Germline V gene data show CDR1 as MNHNS and CDR2 as SASEGT. This CDR3 is 14 amino acids long. The V and J ends lost 2 bases and 2 bases respectively, with 8 bases between them. The CDR3 nucleotides are TGTGCCAGCAGTGAAACCGACATCACAGATACGCAGTATTTT. It is translated as CASSETDITDTQYF.

The chain combines TRBV5-1 with TRBJ2-5; D is undetermined. V was shortened by 1 base and J by 1 base, with 14 bases between the two germline ends. CDR3 length: 16 amino acids. The germline gives CDR1 SGHRS, CDR2 YFSETQ. CDR3 protein: CASSLSVADLQETQYF. The CDR3 DNA reads TGCGCCAGCAGCTTGAGCGTGGCAGATCTCCAAGAGACCCAGTACTTC.

The chain is built from TRBV20-1 and TRBJ1-6, with D hard to call. V was cut by 1 base and J by 0 bases, with 13 bases left in between. The CDR3 runs to 17 residues. Germline V gene lookup returns CDR1 DFQATT and CDR2 SNEGSKA (reference sequence). The DNA for the CDR3 is TGCAGTGCTAGAGGGCAGGCCAGTAGCTCCTATAATTCACCCCTCCACTTT. This codes for CSARGQASSSYNSPLHF.